These 14 T cell receptor beta chains were all obtained from the same sample, sequenced in a study of beta chain features in type 1 diabetes. cDNA synthesis used the whole RNA isolate, giving expressed TCRB sequences. Measured with immunoSEQ multiplex PCR; TCRdb has only the in-frame clones, and not every one. The sample carries about 300,000 clones, under 8.5% recorded once. Input material: central memory CD4+ T cells from blood. Receptors were obtained from a woman between 18 and 30 years old in good health.

This clone occurred a few times. This chain joins TRBV7-2 and TRBJ2-5, with D hard to call. This CDR3 region has 13 residues. V shed 0 bases and J shed 3 bases, with 5 bases lying between them. The germline gives CDR1 SGHTA, CDR2 FQGNSA. CDR3 region: CASSLAAEETQYF. CDR3 DNA: TGTGCCAGCAGCTTAGCGGCGGAAGAGACCCAGTACTTC.

This clone was seen a few times. V gene TRBV5-1 combines with J gene TRBJ2-6, with D maybe TRBD2 (5 bases). This CDR3 is built from 18 residues. The germline CDR1 and CDR2 sequences are SGHRS and YFSETQ. Trimming stripped 3 bases from V and 0 bases from J, with 16 bases between. Here the CDR3 reads CASSSEVGPNSGANVLTF. CDR3 DNA sequence: TGCGCCAGCAGCTCGGAGGTTGGGCCTAACTCTGGGGCCAACGTCCTGACTTTC.

On this clone: Sequence at one end of the junction differs from germline and may be a read error. This chain joins TRBV10-3 and TRBJ2-1; 11 bases map to TRBD2. The CDR3 length is 15 residues. The germline CDR1 and CDR2 sequences are ENHRY and SYGVKD. The CDR3 DNA reads TGTGCCAGCAGTTACCTAGCGGGGGGCACGAATGAGCAGTTCTTC. Encoded protein: CASSYLAGGTNEQFF.

This clone has more than one count but fewer than ten. J is TRBJ2-3 and V is TRBV30; perhaps TRBD2 as D (5 bases). The CDR3 has 15 amino acids. Trimming took 2 bases from V and 3 from J, leaving 15 bases between them. Germline CDR1 GTSNPN, CDR2 SVGIG (reference sequence). This chain's CDR3 is CAWSSIAGRTDTQYF. CDR3 nucleotides: TGTGCCTGGAGTTCGATAGCTGGGAGAACAGATACGCAGTATTTT.

The chain recombines TRBV14 with TRBJ1-1, with TRBD1 as a possible D gene (5 bases). Trimming removed 5 bases from V and 5 bases from J, with 9 bases in between. Germline lookup yields CDR1 SGHDN and CDR2 FVKESK. CDR3 size: 12 residues. In DNA form, the CDR3 reads TGTGCCAGCAGCTGGGGACTGACTGAAGCTTTCTTT. Translated: CASSWGLTEAFF.

This clone has a count of ten or more. The J gene is TRBJ2-3, the V gene TRBV21-1; the table's D call, TRBD1, was not checked against the DNA. TRBV21-1 is a known pseudogene. CDR3 length equals 14 residues. As DNA, the CDR3 is TGTGCCAGCCTCCCACAGGGAATAACAGATACGCAGTATTTT. This gives the protein CASLPQGITDTQYF.

This chain uses TRBV5-1 with TRBJ2-2, with 8 positions matching TRBD2. V dropped 5 bases and J dropped 5; count of bases not matched to a gene: 11. The CDR3 spans 16 residues. CDR1 and CDR2 (germline): SGHRS, YFSETQ. The CDR3 here is CASSSTSVPGTGELFF. The DNA of the CDR3 is TGCGCCAGCAGTTCGACTAGCGTACCTGGGACCGGGGAGCTGTTTTTT.

This clone was detected only a few times. The chain recombines TRBV2 with TRBJ1-2; 10 bases agree with TRBD1. The CDR3 loop spans 14 amino acids. Germline V gene data show CDR1 as SNHLY and CDR2 as FYNNEI. V shed 6 bases and J 6 bases; nucleotides not matched to a gene: 7. The CDR3 region is CASSGTTGGDGYTF. CDR3 DNA: TGTGCCAGCAGCGGTACGACAGGGGGCGATGGCTACACCTTC.

This clone was detected only a few times. This rearrangement joins TRBV29-1 to TRBJ1-4; 8 bases fit TRBD1. This CDR3 is built from 13 residues. Germline values: CDR1 SQVTM, CDR2 ANQGSEA. V shed 7 bases, J shed 8 bases, and the junction held 9 bases outside the gene matches. CDR3 in amino acids: CSARDRQKEKLFF. The CDR3, as DNA: TGCAGCGCCAGGGACAGGCAAAAGGAAAAACTGTTTTTT.

This clone was observed a few times. V gene TRBV9 combines with J gene TRBJ1-6; D possibly corresponds to TRBD1 (5 bases). The CDR3 length is 14 residues. Trimming removed 3 bases at V and 9 bases at J, with 13 bases between. Per the germline V gene, CDR1 is SGDLS and CDR2 is YYNGEE. The CDR3 bases are TGTGCCAGCAGCGGGGTTCAGGGAGGTTCACCCCTCCACTTT. This gives the protein CASSGVQGGSPLHF.

In this sample, this clone turned up many times. This sequence joins TRBV7-9 and TRBJ2-7; TRBD2 might be the D (7 bases). CDR1 is SEHNR, CDR2 FQNEAQ, per germline (reference sequence). The CDR3 sequence is 16 residues long. Trimming left V 2 bases short and J 5 bases short, with 19 bases between. The CDR3 is CASSLSQGGARDEQYV. The CDR3 DNA reads as TGTGCCAGCAGCTTATCACAGGGAGGGGCAAGGGACGAGCAGTACGTC.

Only a few counts were recorded for this clone. V and J are TRBV30 and TRBJ1-2; 7 bases agree with TRBD1. CDR3 size: 15 residues. Germline assignment: CDR1 GTSNPN and CDR2 SVGIG (reference sequence). V shed 0 bases, J shed 4 bases, and the junction held 8 bases outside the gene matches. CDR3 bases: TGTGCCTGGAGTGTACAAGGGGGCGACGGCTATGGCTACACCTTC. Amino acid sequence: CAWSVQGGDGYGYTF.

This clone was picked up many times. The same CDR3 can be traced to other DNA sequences in this sample. CDR3 nucleotide sequence: TGTGCCAGCAGCCTAGAAGGGGGCACCGGGGAGCTGTTTTTT. It is translated as CASSLEGGTGELFF. This chain connects TRBV7-9 to TRBJ2-2, with D possibly being TRBD1 (6 bases). CDR3 size: 14 residues. Per germline, CDR1 SEHNR and CDR2 FQNEAQ (reference sequence). The ends were cut back, 5 bases at V and 4 bases at J, with 11 bases in the middle.

This chain joins TRBV9 and TRBJ1-4; D may be TRBD1 (6 bases). From germline, CDR1 is SGDLS and CDR2 YYNGEE. The CDR3 is 15 amino acids. The ends were cut back, 3 bases at V and 7 bases at J, with 16 bases in the middle. This chain's CDR3 is CASSARDKGIEKLFF. CDR3 DNA: TGTGCCAGCAGCGCGAGGGACAAGGGCATTGAAAAACTGTTTTTT.